A selection of T cell receptor beta chains follows, all from one sample in a study of blood T cells in healthy people across ages. MiXCR, applied by TCRdb to the 5' RACE reads, yields one record per CDR3 protein. Of about 800,000 distinct CDR3 sequences listed, 58% are singletons. Sequencing input: blood. The receptor source for this set is a man in his thirties or forties in good health. Each CDR3 is given with its conserved first and last residue. The order of the fields is J gene, clone size, V gene, D gene, CDR3 DNA, CDR3 protein. The D gene is left open where the match is weak. Clone size, where shown, is once, few, many, or a class for clones that have expanded.

j_gene: TRBJ2-7
abundance: few
v_gene: TRBV7-2
d_gene: .
CDR3nt: TGTGCCAGCACCTCTTTTGTAGGGGTTAACGAGCAGTACTTC
CDR3aa: CASTSFVGVNEQYF

j_gene: TRBJ1-2
abundance: .
v_gene: TRBV7-6
d_gene: .
CDR3nt: TGTGCCAGCAGCTCCCGGGCGTATGATGGCTACACCTTC
CDR3aa: CASSSRAYDGYTF

j_gene: TRBJ1-4
abundance: .
v_gene: TRBV11-2
d_gene: .
CDR3nt: TGTGCCAACAGCTCCGGGACGAACTATGAAAAACTGTTTTTT
CDR3aa: CANSSGTNYEKLFF

j_gene: TRBJ2-5
abundance: few
v_gene: TRBV29-1
d_gene: TRBD2
CDR3nt: TGCAGCCCAAAGGTTGGGTTAGCGGGGGAGACCCAGTACTTC
CDR3aa: CSPKVGLAGETQYF

j_gene: TRBJ2-7
abundance: .
v_gene: TRBV18
d_gene: .
CDR3nt: TGTGCCAGCTCATTCTTCGGCTCCCCTCAGTACGAGCAGTACTTC
CDR3aa: CASSFFGSPQYEQYF

j_gene: TRBJ2-5
abundance: few
v_gene: TRBV27
d_gene: .
CDR3nt: TGTGCCACCTCAATGACTAGAGATAGAAAAGAGACCCAGTACTTC
CDR3aa: CATSMTRDRKETQYF

j_gene: TRBJ2-3
abundance: .
v_gene: TRBV12-3/TRBV12-4
d_gene: TRBD2
CDR3nt: TGTGCCAGCAGGGGTCGGGGGGACGGAGGAGATACGCAGTATTTT
CDR3aa: CASRGRGDGGDTQYF

j_gene: TRBJ2-4
abundance: .
v_gene: TRBV6-6
d_gene: .
CDR3nt: TGTGCCAGCAGGCTGGCCGGTTCCCTAGCCAAAAACATTCAGTACTTC
CDR3aa: CASRLAGSLAKNIQYF

j_gene: TRBJ2-7
abundance: .
v_gene: TRBV12-5
d_gene: .
CDR3nt: TGTGATAGTGGTTTGGAAACTTTCGCTTACGAGCAGTACTTC
CDR3aa: CDSGLETFAYEQYF

j_gene: TRBJ2-3
abundance: .
v_gene: TRBV4-3
d_gene: .
CDR3nt: TGCGCCAGCAGCCAAGGAAGGGGGCTAGCGGATACGCAGTATTTT
CDR3aa: CASSQGRGLADTQYF

j_gene: TRBJ1-1
abundance: .
v_gene: TRBV5-1
d_gene: .
CDR3nt: TGCGCCAGCAGCGGTCAGAGAGGCTCGGGCACTGAAGCTTTCTTT
CDR3aa: CASSGQRGSGTEAFF

j_gene: TRBJ1-2
abundance: .
v_gene: TRBV6-6
d_gene: .
CDR3nt: TGTGCCAGCAGTCCAACTGGACCGGACGAAACCTATGGCTACACCTTC
CDR3aa: CASSPTGPDETYGYTF

j_gene: TRBJ2-5
abundance: .
v_gene: TRBV5-4
d_gene: TRBD2
CDR3nt: TGTGCCAGCGGGAGCGGGGGGGCCTTAGAGACCCAGTACTTC
CDR3aa: CASGSGGALETQYF

j_gene: TRBJ1-1
abundance: .
v_gene: TRBV3-1
d_gene: .
CDR3nt: TGTGCCAGCAGCCGCCAAAGATGGGGAACTGAAGCTTTCTTT
CDR3aa: CASSRQRWGTEAFF

j_gene: TRBJ2-7
abundance: .
v_gene: TRBV7-2
d_gene: .
CDR3nt: TGTGCCAGCAGCTTACGGATTCTGGCCTACGAGCAGTACTTC
CDR3aa: CASSLRILAYEQYF

j_gene: TRBJ2-5
abundance: few
v_gene: TRBV9
d_gene: .
CDR3nt: TGTGCCAGCAGCGTTTCATCGTTTTGGGAGACCCAGTACTTC
CDR3aa: CASSVSSFWETQYF

j_gene: TRBJ1-2
abundance: .
v_gene: TRBV27
d_gene: TRBD1
CDR3nt: TGTGCCAGCAGTCCATGGGACAGCAACTATGGCTACACCTTC
CDR3aa: CASSPWDSNYGYTF

j_gene: TRBJ1-5
abundance: .
v_gene: TRBV28
d_gene: .
CDR3nt: TGTGCCAGCAACCGCAGGGCCACCTTCAATCAGCCCCAGCATTTT
CDR3aa: CASNRRATFNQPQHF

j_gene: TRBJ1-1
abundance: .
v_gene: TRBV2
d_gene: .
CDR3nt: TGTGCCAGCAGTCTGCTTGACCTCGCGAACACTGAAGCTTTCTTT
CDR3aa: CASSLLDLANTEAFF

j_gene: TRBJ2-1
abundance: .
v_gene: TRBV28
d_gene: TRBD1
CDR3nt: TGTGCCAGCAGACTCCTGCAGGGGGCGACTTCCTACAATGAGCAGTTCTTC
CDR3aa: CASRLLQGATSYNEQFF

j_gene: TRBJ2-7
abundance: .
v_gene: TRBV4-1
d_gene: .
CDR3nt: TGCGCCAGCAGCCGATCAGAATCGGGGACTGACTCCTACGAGCAGTACTTC
CDR3aa: CASSRSESGTDSYEQYF

j_gene: TRBJ2-5
abundance: .
v_gene: TRBV20-1
d_gene: .
CDR3nt: TGCAGTGCGTCCGGGGATTCCCCCTCCTACGAACAGTACTTC
CDR3aa: CSASGDSPSYEQYF

j_gene: TRBJ1-1
abundance: .
v_gene: TRBV6-5
d_gene: .
CDR3nt: TGTGCCTGCTTTACGAACACTGAAGCTTTCTTT
CDR3aa: CACFTNTEAFF

j_gene: TRBJ2-7
abundance: .
v_gene: TRBV7-2
d_gene: TRBD1
CDR3nt: TGTGCCAGCAGCCATAACAGGGGCGAGCAGTACTTC
CDR3aa: CASSHNRGEQYF

j_gene: TRBJ1-1
abundance: .
v_gene: TRBV20-1
d_gene: .
CDR3nt: TGCAGTGCTGTCCGCGTCGGCACTGAAGCTTTCTTT
CDR3aa: CSAVRVGTEAFF

j_gene: TRBJ2-5
abundance: .
v_gene: TRBV3-1
d_gene: .
CDR3nt: TGTGCCAGCAGCCCTAATCAGGGAAGGCAAGAGACCCAGTACTTC
CDR3aa: CASSPNQGRQETQYF

j_gene: TRBJ1-1
abundance: once
v_gene: TRBV12-3/TRBV12-4
d_gene: .
CDR3nt: TGTGCCAGCAGTCACCGGGACACTGAAGCTTTCTTT
CDR3aa: CASSHRDTEAFF

j_gene: TRBJ2-1
abundance: .
v_gene: TRBV9
d_gene: .
CDR3nt: TGTGCCAGCAGCGTAGCCTCGAAGACTAGCTACAATGAGCAGTTCTTC
CDR3aa: CASSVASKTSYNEQFF

j_gene: TRBJ2-7
abundance: .
v_gene: TRBV28
d_gene: .
CDR3nt: TGTGCCAGCCGTATTTCCTACGAGCAGTACTTC
CDR3aa: CASRISYEQYF

j_gene: TRBJ2-1
abundance: .
v_gene: TRBV5-1
d_gene: TRBD2
CDR3nt: TGCGCCAGCAGCTGGGTGGTAGCGGGGAGCTCCTACAATGAGCAGTTCTTC
CDR3aa: CASSWVVAGSSYNEQFF

j_gene: TRBJ1-1
abundance: .
v_gene: TRBV4-2
d_gene: TRBD1
CDR3nt: TGTGCCAGCAGCCAAGGGGGACAGGGTCGTTGGAACACTGAAGCTTTCTTT
CDR3aa: CASSQGGQGRWNTEAFF

j_gene: TRBJ2-7
abundance: .
v_gene: TRBV20-1
d_gene: .
CDR3nt: TGCAGTGCTAGAGCGCCCTACGAGCAGTACTTC
CDR3aa: CSARAPYEQYF

j_gene: TRBJ2-5
abundance: many
v_gene: TRBV3-1
d_gene: TRBD2
CDR3nt: TGTGCCAGCAGCGAAGGGGTAGCGGGATTTCGCGAGACCCAGTACTTC
CDR3aa: CASSEGVAGFRETQYF

j_gene: TRBJ2-3
abundance: once
v_gene: TRBV4-2
d_gene: TRBD2
CDR3nt: TGTGCCAGCAGCCAAGGGAGGCAGCGGGGGGGACCCACATATACGCAGTATTTT
CDR3aa: CASSQGRQRGGPTYTQYF

j_gene: TRBJ2-4
abundance: .
v_gene: TRBV7-9
d_gene: TRBD1
CDR3nt: TGTGCCAGCAGCTTCTCGACAGGGCTAGCCAAAAACATTCAGTACTTC
CDR3aa: CASSFSTGLAKNIQYF

j_gene: TRBJ2-3
abundance: .
v_gene: TRBV20-1
d_gene: TRBD2
CDR3nt: TGCAGTGCTAGAGATCCCCGGGTGGGTAGCGGGGGAGGCACAGATACGCAGTATTTT
CDR3aa: CSARDPRVGSGGGTDTQYF

j_gene: TRBJ2-1
abundance: few
v_gene: TRBV2
d_gene: .
CDR3nt: TGTGCCAGCAGTGACGGTGAGCAGTTCTTC
CDR3aa: CASSDGEQFF

j_gene: TRBJ2-7
abundance: .
v_gene: TRBV9
d_gene: .
CDR3nt: TGTGCCAGCAGCGCCCCGGGACGACGAACCGAGCAGTACTTC
CDR3aa: CASSAPGRRTEQYF

j_gene: TRBJ2-7
abundance: .
v_gene: TRBV20-1
d_gene: TRBD2
CDR3nt: TGCAGTGCTAGAACAGCGGGAGGGGCCTACGAGCAGTACTTC
CDR3aa: CSARTAGGAYEQYF

j_gene: TRBJ2-5
abundance: few
v_gene: TRBV20-1
d_gene: .
CDR3nt: TGCAGTGCTAGAGGAGGACAGACTCAAGAGACCCAGTACTTC
CDR3aa: CSARGGQTQETQYF

j_gene: TRBJ1-1
abundance: .
v_gene: TRBV11-1
d_gene: .
CDR3nt: TGTGCCAGCAGCTTAAAATCTTTTGAGGCAGGACACACTGAAGCTTTCTTT
CDR3aa: CASSLKSFEAGHTEAFF

j_gene: TRBJ1-2
abundance: .
v_gene: TRBV4-1
d_gene: TRBD1
CDR3nt: TGCGCCAGCAGCCAAGGTGGGGACAGGATATCTGGCTACACCTTC
CDR3aa: CASSQGGDRISGYTF

j_gene: TRBJ2-7
abundance: few
v_gene: TRBV20-1
d_gene: .
CDR3nt: TGCAGTGCTAGAGATCTAGCGCGAAGGGGCCGTAGCTCCTACGAGCAGTACTTC
CDR3aa: CSARDLARRGRSSYEQYF

j_gene: TRBJ2-3
abundance: .
v_gene: TRBV27
d_gene: .
CDR3nt: TGTGCCAGCTTCTCTAGCACAGATACGCAGTATTTT
CDR3aa: CASFSSTDTQYF

j_gene: TRBJ2-3
abundance: .
v_gene: TRBV6-6
d_gene: .
CDR3nt: TGTGCCAGCAGTTACGTTTCCCCAGATACGCAGTATTTT
CDR3aa: CASSYVSPDTQYF

j_gene: TRBJ2-5
abundance: .
v_gene: TRBV20-1
d_gene: .
CDR3nt: TGCAGTGCTAGACAGGGGGGATCGGAGACCCAGTACTTC
CDR3aa: CSARQGGSETQYF

j_gene: TRBJ2-3
abundance: .
v_gene: TRBV20-1
d_gene: .
CDR3nt: TGCAGTGCTACCGCGGGACGGCAAAGCACAGATACGCAGTATTTT
CDR3aa: CSATAGRQSTDTQYF

j_gene: TRBJ2-7
abundance: .
v_gene: TRBV29-1
d_gene: .
CDR3nt: TGCAGCGTTGAAGATCAGGGTTCCTACGAGCAGTACTTC
CDR3aa: CSVEDQGSYEQYF

j_gene: TRBJ2-1
abundance: .
v_gene: TRBV9
d_gene: TRBD1
CDR3nt: TGTGCCAGCAGCGCGACAGGGAGTCCCAATGAGCAGTTCTTC
CDR3aa: CASSATGSPNEQFF

j_gene: TRBJ1-5
abundance: .
v_gene: TRBV28
d_gene: TRBD1
CDR3nt: TGTGCCAGCAGTTTGGTAGGGGGCGGCAATCAGCCCCAGCATTTT
CDR3aa: CASSLVGGGNQPQHF

j_gene: TRBJ2-3
abundance: few
v_gene: TRBV20-1
d_gene: TRBD2
CDR3nt: TGCAGTGCTACCGGGACTAGCGGGGCTTCAGATACGCAGTATTTT
CDR3aa: CSATGTSGASDTQYF

j_gene: TRBJ2-7
abundance: .
v_gene: TRBV3-1
d_gene: TRBD2
CDR3nt: TGTGCCAGCAGCCAGCTACTAGCGGGGGCGTACGAGCAGTACTTC
CDR3aa: CASSQLLAGAYEQYF

j_gene: TRBJ2-5
abundance: .
v_gene: TRBV7-2
d_gene: TRBD2
CDR3nt: TGTGCCAGCAGCTTAGTTCGGGGGGTCCAAGAGACCCAGTACTTC
CDR3aa: CASSLVRGVQETQYF